The 23 T cell receptor beta chains reported below all come from one sample, sequenced in a study of blood T cell repertoires in COVID-19. TCRdb keeps only in-frame clones here, not all; method: immunoSEQ multiplex PCR. The sample carries approximately 220,000 clones, over 80% recorded once. The sample comprised PBMCs or T cells enriched from blood (not recorded which). Receptors were obtained from a woman aged 40 to 49 who had recovered from COVID-19.

The V and J genes are TRBV7-8 and TRBJ1-2, with D tentatively TRBD1 (6 bases). Trimming stripped 1 base from V and 4 bases from J, with 7 bases between. Germline V gene lookup returns CDR1 SGHVS and CDR2 FQNEAQ. There are 13 residues in the CDR3. DNA for the CDR3: TGTGCCAGCAGCTTAGGCAGGGGCTATGGCTACACCTTC. This translates into CASSLGRGYGYTF.

The gene calls are TRBV7-9 and TRBJ2-5; 10 nucleotides align to TRBD2. Losses at the gene ends were 4 bases for V and 1 base for J; bases not matched to a gene: 6. Germline values: CDR1 SEHNR, CDR2 FQNEAQ (reference sequence). This CDR3 contains 16 residues. CDR3 sequence: CASSSSSGSRQETQYF. The DNA of the CDR3 is TGTGCCAGCAGCTCTTCTAGCGGGAGTCGCCAAGAGACCCAGTACTTC.

The rearrangement uses TRBV4-1 and TRBJ2-7; 7 bases match TRBD1. V was clipped by 0 bases and J by 6 bases; unmatched bases: 5. The CDR3 runs to 14 residues. CDR1 and CDR2 (germline): MGHRA, YSYEKL. For the CDR3, the DNA is TGCGCCAGCAGCCAAGATCCAGCAGGGGGCGAGCAGTACGTC. Translated: CASSQDPAGGEQYV.

The chain couples TRBV11-3 to TRBJ2-1; D gene uncertain. Germline V gene lookup returns CDR1 SGHNT and CDR2 YENEEA. This CDR3 is 13 amino acids long. V lost 6 bases to trimming and J lost 6 bases, with 12 bases between them. CDR3 sequence: CASSPKSGNEQFF. The DNA of the CDR3 is TGTGCCAGCAGTCCAAAGAGTGGCAATGAGCAGTTCTTC.

The CDR3 DNA reads TGTGCCAGCAGTGGGACAGGGGGGAATTCACCCCTCCACTTT. This codes for CASSGTGGNSPLHF. This chain links TRBV28 with TRBJ1-6; the match to TRBD1 covers 11 bases. The CDR3 is made up of 14 amino acids. The junction had 1 base not matched to a gene; V was cut back by 5 bases and J by 7 bases. Germline V gene lookup returns CDR1 MDHEN and CDR2 SYDVKM.

The CDR3 sequence is CAISAGGNTEAFF. The CDR3 DNA is TGTGCCATCTCGGCGGGAGGGAACACTGAAGCTTTCTTT. The chain carries TRBV12-3 or TRBV12-4 and TRBJ1-1; D is ambiguous. The CDR3 is made up of 13 amino acids. Trimming took 10 bases from V and 1 from J, leaving 13 bases between them.

The V and J genes are TRBV18 and TRBJ1-5, with D possibly TRBD1 on 6 matching bases. This CDR3 has 15 amino acids. Per the germline V gene, CDR1 is KGHSH and CDR2 is LQKENI. V was cut by 3 bases and J by 7 bases, with 16 bases left in between. CDR3 loop: CASSPGGAGSQPQHF. CDR3 nucleotides: TGTGCCAGCTCACCGGGGGGGGCGGGTTCGCAGCCCCAGCATTTT.

The chain carries TRBV21-1 and TRBJ2-1; the table's TRBD2 call for D was not verified on the DNA. TRBV21-1 is labeled a pseudogene. The CDR3 covers 17 residues. The CDR3 nucleotides are TGTGCCAGCAGCAAAGAGGGGAGGACTAGTCCAGTTGATGAGCAGTTCTTC. Translating it yields CASSKEGRTSPVDEQFF.

The rearrangement uses TRBV27 and TRBJ2-1; 7 nucleotides agree with TRBD2. The CDR3 consists of 15 residues. CDR1 and CDR2 (germline): MNHEY, SMNVEV (reference sequence). Germline trimming cut 2 bases from V and 6 bases from J; bases unmatched to any gene: 7. The CDR3 region has the DNA TGTGCCAGCAGTTTAGAGCGGGGACCTCCCAATGAGCAGTTCTTC. It specifies CASSLERGPPNEQFF.

This chain links TRBV19 with TRBJ2-7; D possibly corresponds to TRBD1 (5 bases). The V gene's germline CDR1 is LNHDA and CDR2 SQIVND (reference sequence). Between the trimmed V and J ends, which lost 5 bases and 0 bases, there was a span of 14 bases. The CDR3 covers 15 residues. In DNA, the CDR3 is TGTGCCAGTAGTCCCTCCCGGACAAGCTCCTACGAGCAGTACTTC. The encoded protein is CASSPSRTSSYEQYF. Together with reference TRBV19 and TRBJ2-7, the CDR3 gives the full variable domain: DGGITQSPKYLFRKEGQNVTLSCEQNLNHDAMYWYRQDPGQGLRLIYYSQIVNDFQKGDIAEGYSVSREKKESFPLTVTSAQKNPTAFYLCASSPSRTSSYEQYFGPGTRLTVT.

This rearrangement joins TRBV11-2 to TRBJ2-2, with 7 bases fitting TRBD2. This CDR3 is 16 amino acids long. Germline V gene sequence: CDR1 SGHAT, CDR2 FQNNGV. The V and J ends lost 4 bases and 7 bases, in that order; junction bases with no gene match: 12. CDR3 region: CASSSGRAPVGGELFF. The CDR3 DNA is TGTGCCAGCAGCTCAGGGAGGGCCCCGGTCGGCGGGGAGCTGTTTTTT. Drawing the rest from reference TRBV11-2 and TRBJ2-2, the complete variable domain is EAGVAQSPRYKIIEKRQSVAFWCNPISGHATLYWYQQILGQGPKLLIQFQNNGVVDDSQLPKDRFSAERLKGVDSTLKIQPAKLEDSAVYLCASSSGRAPVGGELFFGEGSRLTVL.

This clone was recorded a few times. The V gene is TRBV5-4, the J gene TRBJ1-1, with D tentatively TRBD1 (5 bases). CDR1 SGHNT and CDR2 YYREEE come from the germline V gene (reference sequence). This CDR3 comprises 13 residues. The V end was cut by 4 bases, the J end by 5 bases, with 12 bases between. The CDR3 coding sequence is TGTGCCAGCAGCAAAAACTCAGGGACTGAAGCTTTCTTT. Its translation: CASSKNSGTEAFF.

V gene TRBV7-3 combines with J gene TRBJ2-3, with a weak D call TRBD2 (7 bases). The germline V gene encodes CDR1 SGHTA and CDR2 FQGTGA. The length of the CDR3 is 15 residues. Trimming took off 2 bases at V and 0 bases at J, with 9 bases between the two ends. The CDR3 reads CASSLRGASTDTQYF. The DNA of the CDR3 is TGTGCCAGCAGCTTACGGGGGGCTAGCACAGATACGCAGTATTTT. The entire variable domain, with the rest obtained from reference TRBV7-3 and TRBJ2-3, is as follows: GAGVSQTPSNKVTEKGKYVELRCDPISGHTALYWYRQSLGQGPEFLIYFQGTGAADDSGLPNDRFFAVRPEGSVSTLKIQRTERGDSAVYLCASSLRGASTDTQYFGPGTRLTVL.

This chain connects TRBV6-2 or TRBV6-3 to TRBJ2-5; 8 bases fit TRBD1. The CDR3 is 18 residues long. Germline CDR1 MNHEY, CDR2 SVGEGT. J was trimmed by 5 bases and V by 0 bases; bases with no gene match: 14. CDR3 loop: CASSYSNLDWQGAETQYF. DNA for the CDR3: TGTGCCAGCAGTTACTCGAACCTGGATTGGCAGGGGGCGGAGACCCAGTACTTC.

The V call is TRBV9, the J call TRBJ2-2; 8 bases fit TRBD1. V lost 4 bases and J lost 3; bases outside the gene matches: 8. CDR3 length: 16 amino acids. Germline V CDR1 and CDR2: SGDLS, YYNGEE. The CDR3 bases are TGTGCCAGCAGCCCCGCCGGACAGGGACACACCGGGGAGCTGTTTTTT. This codes for CASSPAGQGHTGELFF.

This chain joins TRBV6-5 and TRBJ2-7; D is ambiguous. With 0 bases removed from V and 0 bases from J, the gap between germline ends came to 12 bases. The CDR3 spans 16 residues. Per germline, CDR1 MNHEY and CDR2 SVGAGI. CDR3 DNA: TGTGCCAGCAGTTACTCCCCAACAGAAAGCTCCTACGAGCAGTACGTC. This encodes CASSYSPTESSYEQYV.

This clone was observed a few times. The chain recombines TRBV28 with TRBJ2-1; D may be TRBD2 (6 bases). From germline, CDR1 is MDHEN and CDR2 SYDVKM. V gave up 4 bases and J gave up 5 bases, with 24 bases separating them. The CDR3 sequence is 18 residues long. The CDR3 DNA is TGTGCCAGCAGTTGGTTCGCGGGGAGGAAAAACGTTAACAATGAGCAGTTCTTC. It translates to CASSWFAGRKNVNNEQFF. The full variable domain, rest sourced from reference TRBV28 and TRBJ2-1, is DVKVTQSSRYLVKRTGEKVFLECVQDMDHENMFWYRQDPGLGLRLIYFSYDVKMKEKGDIPEGYSVSREKKERFSLILESASTNQTSMYLCASSWFAGRKNVNNEQFFGPGTRLTVL.

This chain links TRBV11-2 with TRBJ2-7; 11 bases fit TRBD2. V dropped 5 bases and J dropped 6; count of bases not matched to a gene: 12. In germline, CDR1 is SGHAT, CDR2 FQNNGV. The CDR3 is made up of 16 amino acids. CDR3 region: CASSRRTSGSLGEQYF. The CDR3 DNA reads as TGTGCCAGCAGCCGCCGCACTAGCGGGAGCCTGGGCGAGCAGTACTTC.

The rearrangement joins TRBV2 to TRBJ2-2; weak D call: TRBD2 (6 bases). V lost 2 bases and J 0 bases, leaving 10 bases between the germline ends. Germline CDR1 SNHLY, CDR2 FYNNEI. This CDR3 is 16 amino acids long. CDR3 protein: CASSEWREPNTGELFF. The CDR3, as DNA: TGTGCCAGCAGTGAATGGAGGGAACCGAACACCGGGGAGCTGTTTTTT.

The CDR3 protein is CASSEVSGQITYNEQFF. CDR3 sequence (DNA): TGTGCCAGCAGTGAAGTAAGTGGCCAAATTACCTACAATGAGCAGTTCTTC. The chain joins TRBV2 to TRBJ2-1; D gene uncertain. V was shortened by 1 base and J by 2 bases, with 15 bases between the two germline ends. CDR3 size: 17 residues. The germline V gene has CDR1 SNHLY and CDR2 FYNNEI.

The chain employs TRBV27 and TRBJ2-1, with D unresolved. The V gene's germline CDR1 is MNHEY and CDR2 SMNVEV (reference sequence). Trimming took 4 bases from V and 6 from J, leaving 13 bases between them. The CDR3 length is 14 residues. The CDR3 loop is CASSSILGGNEQFF. In nucleotides, the CDR3 is TGTGCCAGCAGTTCCATCCTAGGCGGCAATGAGCAGTTCTTC.

The V call is TRBV28, the J call TRBJ1-5; a possible D gene is TRBD1 (6 bases). V lost 6 bases, J lost 0 bases, and 12 bases lay in between. The CDR3 consists of 15 residues. Germline CDR1 is MDHEN and CDR2 is SYDVKM. CDR3 DNA: TGTGCCAGCAGAGGGGAGACAGGTAGCAATCAGCCCCAGCATTTT. Translated: CASRGETGSNQPQHF.

This clone was found once. The chain employs TRBV28 and TRBJ2-7; D is unclear. V was pared by 5 bases and J by 3 bases, with 5 bases between. This CDR3 comprises 11 residues. The germline V gene encodes CDR1 MDHEN and CDR2 SYDVKM. The CDR3 DNA reads TGTGCCAGCAGTCGGAGCTACGAGCAGTACTTC. Translation gives CASSRSYEQYF.